This note documents a single TCR beta chain sequence. No antigen is known for it. Germline V lookup: CDR1 SGDLS, CDR2 YYNGEE. V lost 1 base to trimming and J lost 4 bases; unmatched junction nucleotides: 5. This CDR3 is 17 amino acids long. This sample is part of a study of beta chain features in type 1 diabetes. Study findings and constraints: The naive, central memory and Treg TCRB repertoires showed an apparent similarity that was greater among patients than among healthy donors. Moderate but significant shortening of TCRB CDR3s was recorded in all four CD4+ subsets from Type 1 diabetes patients.

The entirety of the isolated RNA underwent reverse transcription, so expressed TCRB transcripts were sequenced. TCRdb's table, derived via immunoSEQ multiplex PCR, lists solely in-frame clones and lacks some. There are 600,000 or so clones in the sample; 11% to 15% occur only once, and just under 0.04% lies in the top ten. Sequencing was performed on naive CD4+ T cells from blood. The receptor was isolated from a man aged 18 to 29 with type 1 diabetes. This chain links TRBV9 with TRBJ2-6; 10 bases agree with TRBD2. CDR3 sequence (DNA): TGTGCCAGCAGCGTACTAGCGGGGGCCGCGGGGGCCAACGTCCTGACTTTC. Translated, it gives CASSVLAGAAGANVLTF.